Following are 32 T cell receptor beta chains from one sample sequenced in a study of beta chain features in type 1 diabetes. The antigens for these receptors are not known. Findings and limits, study-wide: Shorter TCRB CDR3s, moderately but significantly so, marked every one of the four CD4+ subsets in Type 1 diabetes patients.

Since all of the isolated RNA was reverse transcribed, expressed TCRB transcripts were what got sequenced. Produced via immunoSEQ multiplex PCR; TCRdb's table is partial and in-frame only. The repertoire includes about 370,000 clones, 8% to 10% of them detected once, and around 0.66% sits in the top ten. The specimen was central memory CD4+ T cells from blood. These receptors originate from a man between 25 and 39 years old with type 1 diabetes.

This clone was observed a few times. The CDR3 sequence is CASSSQGARGDTQYF. The CDR3 nucleotides are TGTGCCAGCAGTTCACAGGGGGCGCGAGGAGATACGCAGTATTTT. This chain joins TRBV6-4 and TRBJ2-3; 9 nucleotides agree with TRBD1. J lost 5 bases, V lost 5 bases, and 8 bases had no gene match. The germline V gene encodes CDR1 MRHNA and CDR2 SNTAGT. CDR3 length: 15 residues.

This clone was seen at least ten times. The V and J genes are TRBV13 and TRBJ2-7; D possibly corresponds to TRBD1 (6 bases). CDR1 is PRHDT, CDR2 FYEKMQ, per germline (reference sequence). The CDR3 loop spans 15 amino acids. The V end lost 3 bases, the J end lost 0 bases, and 12 bases lay between the germline ends. CDR3 DNA: TGTGCCAGCAGCTTCAGGGGATCCAGCTCCTACGAGCAGTACTTC. It codes for CASSFRGSSSYEQYF.

This clone was recorded a few times. The genes are TRBV21-1 and TRBJ1-5; the D call TRBD1 from the table was never checked on the DNA. TRBV21-1 is termed a pseudogene. The CDR3 consists of 19 residues. The DNA for the CDR3 is TGTGCCAGCAGTCCATCTCGGGACAGGGGGCGAAAGGACAATCAGCCCCAGCATTTT. Translation gives CASSPSRDRGRKDNQPQHF.

This clone was recorded at least ten times. The V call is TRBV9, the J call TRBJ2-1; no firm D call. The V end was cut by 2 bases, the J end by 6 bases, with 12 bases between. Germline assignment: CDR1 SGDLS and CDR2 YYNGEE. This CDR3 is built from 14 residues. The CDR3 here is CASSVRLVANEQFF. CDR3 sequence (DNA): TGTGCCAGCAGCGTGAGGCTAGTCGCCAATGAGCAGTTCTTC. The entire variable domain, with the rest obtained from reference TRBV9 and TRBJ2-1, is as follows: DSGVTQTPKHLITATGQRVTLRCSPRSGDLSVYWYQQSLDQGLQFLIQYYNGEERAKGNILERFSAQQFPDLHSELNLSSLELGDSALYFCASSVRLVANEQFFGPGTRLTVL.

This sequence joins TRBV5-1 and TRBJ2-7; TRBD2 matches at 10 bases. CDR3 length: 14 amino acids. V trimming: 4 bases; J trimming: 7 bases; junction bases outside the gene matches: 8. Germline-derived CDR1 and CDR2 are SGHRS and YFSETQ. Here the CDR3 reads CASSATSGRGEQYF. The CDR3 region has the DNA TGCGCCAGCAGCGCGACTAGCGGGCGCGGAGAGCAGTACTTC.

This clone was seen a few times. The chain is built from TRBV5-4 and TRBJ2-5, with 11 bases that match TRBD2. V lost 2 bases, J lost 5 bases, and 8 bases stayed unmatched. Germline CDR1 is SGHNT and CDR2 is YYREEE (reference sequence). The CDR3 contains 16 residues. CDR3 bases: TGTGCCAGCAGCTTCCCCGGGACTAGCGGAGGGGAGACCCAGTACTTC. Its protein product is CASSFPGTSGGETQYF. Looking up the rest from reference TRBV5-4 and TRBJ2-5 gives the full variable domain: ETGVTQSPTHLIKTRGQQVTLRCSSQSGHNTVSWYQQALGQGPQFIFQYYREEENGRGNFPPRFSGLQFPNYSSELNVNALELDDSALYLCASSFPGTSGGETQYFGPGTRLLVL.

The chain joins TRBV28 to TRBJ1-2; TRBD1 agrees at 8 bases. V shed 2 bases and J 4 bases; nucleotides not matched to a gene: 9. The germline V gene has CDR1 MDHEN and CDR2 SYDVKM. This CDR3 has 16 amino acids. The CDR3 spells CASSLLIGQGAYGYTF. The CDR3 region has the DNA TGTGCCAGCAGTTTACTAATCGGGCAGGGGGCCTATGGCTACACCTTC.

This clone was counted between two and nine times. The V call is TRBV18, the J call TRBJ2-7; the D gene is possibly TRBD2 (6 bases). The V end was cut by 6 bases, the J end by 4 bases, with 16 bases between. The CDR3 contains 14 residues. Germline CDR1 KGHSH, CDR2 LQKENI. This CDR3 reads CASSPPAGRYEQYF. The CDR3 DNA reads TGTGCCAGCTCCCCGCCGGCAGGGAGGTACGAGCAGTACTTC.

This clone was observed many times. This chain uses TRBV10-3 with TRBJ2-3; D possibly corresponds to TRBD1 (6 bases). Germline CDR1 ENHRY, CDR2 SYGVKD. This CDR3 has 11 amino acids. V was trimmed by 4 bases and J by 10 bases, leaving 9 bases between them. The CDR3 loop reads CAISGQGPQYF. The CDR3 DNA follows: TGTGCCATCAGTGGGCAGGGGCCGCAGTATTTT.

This clone showed up just a few times. The chain recombines TRBV19 with TRBJ1-5, with TRBD1 identical over 9 bases. V trimming: 1 base; J trimming: 2 bases; junction bases outside the gene matches: 0. Germline CDR1 reads LNHDA; CDR2 reads SQIVND (reference sequence). CDR3 length: 15 amino acids. The CDR3 DNA sequence: TGTGCCAGTAGTATAGGGACAGGGGGCAATCAGCCCCAGCATTTT. Translating it yields CASSIGTGGNQPQHF.

The rearrangement links TRBV6-1 to TRBJ1-5; D uncertain. This CDR3 has 15 residues. In germline, CDR1 is MNHNS, CDR2 SASEGT. The ends were cut back, 2 bases at V and 7 bases at J, with 15 bases in the middle. CDR3 sequence: CASSEQRALEQPQHF. In DNA, the CDR3 is TGTGCCAGCAGTGAACAAAGGGCCCTTGAGCAGCCCCAGCATTTT.

This chain joins TRBV7-2 and TRBJ2-5; D is perhaps TRBD2 (6 bases). This CDR3 is built from 14 residues. The V end was cut by 4 bases, the J end by 7 bases, with 16 bases between. From germline, CDR1 is SGHTA and CDR2 FQGNSA. CDR3 nucleotides: TGTGCCAGCAGCTCTCTCTCAGAGGAGGGGACCCAGTACTTC. Protein: CASSSLSEEGTQYF.

The chain is built from TRBV9 and TRBJ2-1, with a possible D match to TRBD1 (6 bases). V was cut by 4 bases and J by 0 bases, with 11 bases left in between. Germline loops: CDR1 SGDLS, CDR2 YYNGEE. The CDR3 totals 15 residues. CDR3 amino acids: CASSLQTGSYNEQFF. DNA for the CDR3: TGTGCCAGCAGCCTCCAGACAGGCTCCTACAATGAGCAGTTCTTC.

The gene calls are TRBV28 and TRBJ2-4; 7 bases agree with TRBD2. The CDR3 contains 14 residues. Germline CDR1 reads MDHEN; CDR2 reads SYDVKM. The V and J ends lost 5 bases and 7 bases, in that order; junction bases with no gene match: 8. DNA for the CDR3: TGTGCCAGCAGTCCGGGGACTACCGTTAACATTCAGTACTTC. Its translation is CASSPGTTVNIQYF.

This clone has just a few counts. The V and J genes are TRBV2 and TRBJ2-5; D is unclear. The end of the DNA is better explained by TRBJ2-7, so the J call may be wrong. Germline loops: CDR1 SNHLY, CDR2 FYNNEI. The CDR3 contains 11 residues. This CDR3 is CASSEPYEQYF. Written as DNA, the CDR3 is TGTGCCAGCAGTGAGCCTTACGAGCAGTACTTC.

This clone was observed a handful of times. The rearrangement uses TRBV5-1 and TRBJ2-2, with D possibly matching TRBD2 (6 bases). The length of the CDR3 is 15 residues. V lost 0 bases and J 2 bases, leaving 8 bases between the germline ends. Germline-derived CDR1 and CDR2 are SGHRS and YFSETQ. CDR3 protein: CASSLDGSNTGELFF. DNA for the CDR3: TGCGCCAGCAGCTTGGACGGGAGTAACACCGGGGAGCTGTTTTTT.

This clone was observed many times. The rearrangement links TRBV10-3 to TRBJ2-3; D call uncertain. The V and J ends lost 7 bases and 6 bases respectively, with 14 bases between them. The CDR3 loop spans 13 amino acids. From germline, CDR1 is ENHRY and CDR2 SYGVKD. CDR3 nucleotides: TGTGCCATCATGCCACAGTCGGCCGATACGCAGTATTTT. Protein sequence: CAIMPQSADTQYF.

This clone was recorded a few times. The J gene is TRBJ2-7, the V gene TRBV28, with D tentatively TRBD1 or TRBD2 (5 bases each). This CDR3 region has 15 residues. V was trimmed by 7 bases and J by 5 bases, leaving 21 bases between them. The germline CDR1 and CDR2 sequences are MDHEN and SYDVKM. The CDR3 DNA follows: TGTGCCAGCACCCTATCCCGGGACCGTCCCCACGAGCAGTACTTC. As protein: CASTLSRDRPHEQYF.

The chain is built from TRBV19 and TRBJ2-5, with 8 positions matching TRBD1. Trimming took 5 bases from V and 5 from J; bases not matched to a gene: 4. The CDR3 is 13 residues long. The germline V gene encodes CDR1 LNHDA and CDR2 SQIVND (reference sequence). CDR3 sequence: CASSGQGSETQYF. In DNA form, the CDR3 reads TGTGCCAGTAGTGGACAGGGTTCCGAGACCCAGTACTTC.

This clone came up a few times. The chain joins TRBV18 to TRBJ1-2; no firm D call. Trimming left V 2 bases short and J 1 base short, with 11 bases between. The CDR3 spans 15 residues. Germline V lookup: CDR1 KGHSH, CDR2 LQKENI. The CDR3 region is CASSPGQSNNYGYTF. DNA of the CDR3: TGTGCCAGCTCACCAGGGCAGTCTAATAACTATGGCTACACCTTC.

This clone was counted between two and nine times. The V and J genes are TRBV2 and TRBJ1-2, with 10 bases that match TRBD1. Per germline, CDR1 SNHLY and CDR2 FYNNEI. Trimming removed 7 bases from V and 5 bases from J; junction bases left unmatched: 7. CDR3 length: 14 amino acids. CDR3 residues: CASTPGQGRYGYTF. For the CDR3, the DNA is TGTGCCAGCACTCCGGGACAGGGGAGGTATGGCTACACCTTC.

The table lists this clone with a few counts. CDR3 DNA: TGCGCCAGCAGCCCCCCCGGTCAAGGCGGTAATGAGCAGTTCTTC. As protein: CASSPPGQGGNEQFF. The chain has TRBV5-1 and TRBJ2-1, with D unresolved. Germline V gene sequence: CDR1 SGHRS, CDR2 YFSETQ. V lost 4 bases, J lost 7 bases, and 18 bases lay in between. This CDR3 has 15 amino acids.

This clone came up a few times. This chain joins TRBV19 and TRBJ1-3; 7 nucleotides agree with TRBD1. Germline CDR1 LNHDA, CDR2 SQIVND (reference sequence). CDR3 size: 16 residues. Trimming at V came to 6 bases and at J to 0 bases, leaving 8 bases not matched to a gene. The CDR3 DNA is TGTGCCAGTAGCGGGACAGCCTACTTCTCTGGAAACACCATATATTTT. It translates to CASSGTAYFSGNTIYF.

This clone has only a few counts. The chain couples TRBV7-9 to TRBJ1-2; possible D gene TRBD1, 5 bases. V was clipped by 3 bases and J by 10 bases, with 21 bases between them. Germline lookup yields CDR1 SEHNR and CDR2 FQNEAQ (reference sequence). This CDR3 region has 15 residues. CDR3 sequence: CASSFLAGGNGDYTF. Here the CDR3 DNA reads TGTGCCAGCAGCTTCCTCGCCGGGGGAAACGGGGACTACACCTTC.

In this sample, this clone turned up a few times. The rearrangement joins TRBV27 to TRBJ2-7; TRBD1 matches 7 bases. The CDR3 is 15 amino acids. Trimming at V came to 2 bases and at J to 3 bases, leaving 7 bases not matched to a gene. The germline V gene encodes CDR1 MNHEY and CDR2 SMNVEV (reference sequence). The CDR3 nucleotides are TGTGCCAGCAGTTTAGGGACAGCTGAGCACTACGAGCAGTACTTC. It encodes CASSLGTAEHYEQYF.

The sample holds many counts of this clone. This chain uses TRBV11-2 with TRBJ2-1, with D unclear. CDR1 is SGHAT and CDR2 is FQNNGV in the germline V gene. Trimming pared 6 bases from V and 5 bases from J, leaving 11 bases between. The CDR3 extends over 13 amino acids. CDR3 nucleotides: TGTGCCAGCAGTCTAAACGGCAACAATGAGCAGTTCTTC. It is translated as CASSLNGNNEQFF.

V and J are TRBV10-3 and TRBJ2-1; 11 bases fit TRBD2. The CDR3 spans 15 residues. Germline values: CDR1 ENHRY, CDR2 SYGVKD. V was pared by 10 bases and J by 7 bases, with 12 bases of the junction left unmatched. CDR3 protein: CATSPTSGIGNEQFF. CDR3 DNA sequence: TGTGCCACTTCCCCGACTAGCGGGATAGGGAATGAGCAGTTCTTC.

This chain connects TRBV29-1 to TRBJ2-7, with TRBD1 matching 10 bases. CDR1 is SQVTM and CDR2 is ANQGSEA in the germline V gene. The CDR3 has 14 amino acids. Unmatched junction bases numbered 11, after V lost 7 bases and J lost 5 bases. The CDR3 DNA reads as TGCAGCGCGGGGCTACCGGGACAGGGGAACGAGCAGTACTTC. The encoded protein is CSAGLPGQGNEQYF.

This chain connects TRBV13 to TRBJ2-3; D gene ambiguous. CDR1 and CDR2 from the germline V gene are PRHDT and FYEKMQ (reference sequence). The CDR3 is made up of 14 amino acids. The V end lost 6 bases, the J end lost 1 base, and 11 bases lay between the germline ends. CDR3 region: CASSERQGTDTQYF. The CDR3 DNA reads TGTGCCAGCAGTGAACGGCAGGGCACAGATACGCAGTATTTT.

This clone was found many times. This chain joins TRBV10-1 and TRBJ1-1; unclear D gene. The CDR3 spans 15 residues. V lost 0 bases and J lost 6, with 14 bases in between. The V gene's germline CDR1 is WNHNN and CDR2 SYGVQD (reference sequence). CDR3 loop: CASSESGRGSAEAFF. As DNA, the CDR3 is TGCGCCAGCAGTGAGTCAGGCAGAGGGTCCGCTGAAGCTTTCTTT.

Only a few counts were recorded for this clone. The gene calls are TRBV6-6 and TRBJ2-1; maybe TRBD1 (5 bases). CDR1 is MNHNY and CDR2 is SVGAGI in the germline V gene (reference sequence). The germline V and J ends were trimmed by 6 bases and 6 bases, with 18 bases remaining between them. This CDR3 is 15 amino acids long. The CDR3 DNA is TGTGCCAGCAGCCTACAGGCACCACCCTTCAATGAGCAGTTCTTC. It is translated as CASSLQAPPFNEQFF.

This clone came up a few times. V is TRBV7-9 and J is TRBJ2-1; 9 positions agree with TRBD2. Germline CDR1 and CDR2: SEHNR and FQNEAQ (reference sequence). The V gene end was trimmed by 3 bases and the J gene end by 9 bases; junction bases not matched to a gene: 9. The length of the CDR3 is 15 residues. This CDR3 reads CASSFSLAGSAEQFF. CDR3 DNA: TGTGCCAGCAGCTTCTCGCTAGCGGGATCGGCTGAGCAGTTCTTC.